The entry below describes one T cell receptor beta chain. The record originates from a study of blood T cell repertoires in COVID-19. Whole-study context: Nucleic acid was either cDNA or gDNA, and it came from T cells, B-cell-depleted T cells, or PBMCs.

Those who participated ranged in age from roughly 18 to 95 years and resided in 20 to 30 US areas. Participants' reported clinical history set cohort assignment. Recovery among Cohort 3 donors was established by two negative PCRs, clearance, or symptom resolution. The repertoire was sequenced with immunoSEQ multiplex PCR; TCRdb's copy has only in-frame clones and lacks some. The sample contains about 220,000 clones, approximately 83% of which appear only once. The CDR3 runs to 16 residues. J lost 9 bases, V lost 4 bases, and 10 bases had no gene match. Germline lookup yields CDR1 LGHNA and CDR2 YSLEER.

Source material: PBMCs or T cells enriched from blood (not recorded which). The TCR comes from a woman in her sixties or seventies who had recovered from COVID-19. V gene TRBV4-3 combines with J gene TRBJ1-6; 9 bases are shared with TRBD1. The CDR3, as DNA: TGCGCCAGCAGCCGCCTAACGGGGACAGGGTTTTCACCCCTCCACTTT. This sequence encodes CASSRLTGTGFSPLHF.